This T cell receptor beta chain was captured in a study of CD8+CD57+ T cells in acquired aplastic anemia. Study-wide findings and caveats: The study identified more than 25 CD8+ CDR3 sequences shared by patients and controls.

Those patients picked for sequencing had displayed CD8+CD57+ cell expansion on flow cytometry. The patients all had a severe acquired aplastic anemia diagnosis. Patients were therapy-naive when their blood was sampled. Turning to this clonotype: Its antigen is not identified.

Genomic DNA, the template, was used for profiling of the TCR beta VDJ and CDR3. TCRdb independently ran MiXCR on the reads; one entry per CDR3 protein. The profile shows 89,000 or so distinct CDR3 sequences, around two thirds of them singletons. Sequenced input: sorted CD4+, CD8+, or CD8+CD57+ T cells (not recorded which) from PBMCs. The sequence was obtained from a human donor with aplastic anemia.

The DNA of the CDR3 is TGTGCCTCGGGACAGGGAGCCTCTGGGGCCAACGTCCTGACTTTC. Protein sequence: CASGQGASGANVLTF. The gene calls are TRBV10-3 and TRBJ2-6; the match to TRBD1 covers 9 bases. V trimming: 11 bases; J trimming: 0 bases; junction bases outside the gene matches: 5. Looked up from germline, CDR1 is ENHRY and CDR2 is SYGVKD. CDR3 size: 15 residues.